This record concerns one TCR beta chain sequence. This receptor's antigen is unknown. No base quality values were provided; no much bigger clone lies one nucleotide off. This entry belongs to a study of blood T cell repertoires in COVID-19 (TCRdb year 2020). Describing the broader study: Samples from collaborators originated in the United States, Italy and Spain and spanned both the acute and convalescent phases of COVID-19. Subjects who had been exposed to COVID-19, were actively infected with it, or had recovered from it provided the deeply sampled blood TCRbeta repertoires that made up the dataset. The repertoires were made available in a free public database intended to serve as a resource for research on the immune response to SARS-CoV-2. HLA class I and class II types, where available, came from metadata supplied by the sample provider rather than from assay-based typing. The sample metadata nearly always contained a de-identified subject ID, COVID-19 status, age in years and sex. The prospective study material was composed of cDNA or gDNA derived from T cells, B-cell-depleted T cells, or PBMCs. Samples came from the ongoing ImmuneRACE study (first 160 participants) plus 1,254 subjects from 6 global collaborators. General conclusions and limits of the study: Clinical and demographic metadata were provided uncurated, with the amount varying by source and participant.

Collaborating institutions collected whole blood in K2EDTA tubes following their own protocols. Collaborator samples were shipped for TCRbeta analysis as frozen whole blood, isolated PBMCs, or DNA extracted from either sample type. The immunoSEQ Assay, a bias-controlled multiplex PCR, was used to amplify TCRbeta CDR3 regions from genomic DNA. On the authors' methods: The number of nucleated cells in each sample was estimated by amplification of reference gene primers within the assay. To quantify the absolute abundance of each unique TCRbeta CDR3 rearrangement, sequence reads were collapsed and filtered. For each sample, productive Simpson clonality was calculated as the square root of Simpson's diversity index over productive rearrangements. The table comes from immuneACCESS by way of TCRdb, which keeps in-frame sequences with V and J called. Part of the clones is missing from these tables; in studies checked, under half for an unresolved V gene and the rest for unknown reasons. D and trimming were read from the DNA, whereas the V and J calls and clone size are those reported in that table. The sample profile shows roughly 100,000 clones; about 86% of them were found once. The ten largest clones take up under 2% of the sample.

This clonotype was obtained from a man at least 80 years old with acute or convalescent COVID-19. Material for sequencing was peripheral blood.

The nucleotides read TGTGCCAGCTCCCCCGGGGACAGGGCCTACGAGCAGTACTTC. It is translated as CASSPGDRAYEQYF. The chain joins TRBV18 to TRBJ2-7, and 9 junction bases match TRBD1. For CDR1 and CDR2, the germline V gene lists KGHSH and LQKENI. V and J are trimmed by 6 bases and 2 bases, and the gene matches miss 5 bases of the junction. The CDR3 goes from the cysteine to the phenylalanine over 14 residues. Kept here is only the CDR3 DNA, which spans 42 bases and is read in frame from base 1.